This is a list of T cell receptor beta chains from one sample in a study of T cell changes during pregnancy in multiple sclerosis. Only in-frame clones appear in the TCRdb table, and some are missing; sequencing was by immunoSEQ multiplex PCR. The sample consists of tens of thousands of clones, about 91% of them appearing once. This material consisted of peripheral blood, taken in the first trimester of pregnancy. Source of these receptors: a female donor in good health, enrolled as a control in a pregnancy study. Each CDR3 is given with its conserved first and last residue. Expanded clones get a size class; other rows say once, few or many, or leave the size out.

TRBV6-6	.	TRBJ2-7	CAINAGTSGLSYEQYF
TRBV19	.	TRBJ2-1	CASNRLADNEQFF
TRBV4-3	.	TRBJ1-1	CASSQGQGDTEAFF
TRBV12-1	.	TRBJ1-5	CASSLCTGTPDYSNQPQHF
TRBV18	.	TRBJ1-1	CASSEQGGQNTEAFF
TRBV6-5	.	TRBJ2-2	CASSYGTGDGAGELFF
TRBV5-6	.	TRBJ2-3	CASSLGGGVTQYF
TRBV15	.	TRBJ2-5	CATSRVPGSTLTDQETQYF
TRBV9	.	TRBJ2-3	CASSLQWGTESIADTQYF
TRBV27	.	TRBJ2-2	CASSATLAGELFF
TRBV6-5	.	TRBJ2-7	CASSRQGGNEQYF
TRBV10-3	.	TRBJ1-1	CAISGRQIGNTEAFF
TRBV18	.	TRBJ2-5	CASSPISGTVQETQYF
TRBV6-5	.	TRBJ2-5	CASSHGLADQETQYF
TRBV15	.	TRBJ2-1	CATSSSGLAGVMGQFF
TRBV6-1	.	TRBJ2-3	CATLGGRVYF
TRBV9	.	TRBJ2-5	CASSVSGTGRETQYF
TRBV15	.	TRBJ2-1	CATSRQGLAGTTSYNEQFF
TRBV6-5	.	TRBJ2-1	CASSRQGYNEQFF
TRBV10-3	.	TRBJ1-1	CAIGNLQGANTEAFF
TRBV5-1	few	TRBJ1-1	CASRTGNTEAFF
TRBV7-9	.	TRBJ2-2	CASPYSSRQGDGELFF
TRBV30	.	TRBJ1-2	CAWLRTGIYGYTF
TRBV11-3	.	TRBJ2-7	CASSLVGAGDLEQYF
TRBV9	.	TRBJ1-2	CASSVGGGQGPLDYAYTF
TRBV5-4	.	TRBJ2-3	CASSEGQASTDTQYF
TRBV5-1	.	TRBJ2-5	CASSTSGTGGWETQYF
TRBV27	.	TRBJ2-5	CASSLSQGRQETQYF
TRBV2	.	TRBJ2-5	CASKSDQETQYF
TRBV6-5	.	TRBJ1-1	CASTRTQNTEAFF
TRBV10-3	.	TRBJ1-4	CAISGTGGEKLFF